This T cell receptor beta chain was identified during a study of human T cells and chemical hapten exposure (dated by TCRdb to the early 2020s). In terms of the full investigation: For sensitization, 2% DPC in acetone was applied to a 2 cm by 2 cm area of upper inner arm skin. Throughout the study period of approximately 23 weeks, patients also received therapeutic DPC doses to the scalp every week. Patch testing on the upper back used Finn chambers containing 0.01% DPC, with scoring done after 6 days according to International Contact Dermatitis Research Group standards. Most of the patients in the cohort were female, and the cohort covered alopecia areata with under or over 50% scalp involvement, alopecia totalis and alopecia universalis. Libraries were pooled for sequencing, and per-sample TCR yields varied mainly because of small differences in library volumes within the pool. This study followed changes in the peripheral blood TCR repertoire in vivo during primary and secondary sensitization of alopecia patients to the hapten diphenylcyclopropenone (DPC). Blood samples were taken from patients before sensitization (week 0) and then at 2, 6 and about 24 weeks after DPC sensitization. Blood for TCR sequencing was provided by twenty-nine alopecia patients at one to four time points (pre-sensitization, 2, 6 and 24 weeks).

The paper as a whole reports these results and caveats: The number of TCRs above 1 in 1000 frequency did not change with DPC sensitization; there was no evidence of global repertoire structure alterations. After repeated subsampling, changes were observed in the strength of the expansion versus patch-test correlation and in the threshold at which the correlation became significant. Patch test score was positively correlated with the number of PT1 expanded TCRs, with significance at thresholds 8, 16 and 32 but not at 4. Because all patients had alopecia, a presumed autoimmune disease, the immune response of the patients might differ from that of healthy individuals. Significantly more large CDR3 similarity clusters were formed by expanded TCRs than by pre-sensitization or healthy control sets, consistent with antigen-driven responses.

The meaning of the sample's time point label: patch test 3, about 24 weeks after DPC sensitization. The sample's treatment or condition label, in plain terms: therapeutic diphenylcyclopropenone sensitization with weekly scalp DPC. At every patch-test visit, the blood draw took place before the patch test was put on. Eligible patients were aged 18 to 70, diagnosed with alopecia, deemed suitable for DPC therapy, and excluded if pregnant. Total RNA was extracted from unfractionated whole blood that had been collected in Tempus Blood RNA tubes. This clonotype came up a few times. What antigen it recognizes has not been identified. Base quality data are lacking; no much larger clone is found one base away. Libraries were prepared through RACE. Sequencing took place on a NextSeq 500. During library preparation, unique molecular identifiers were attached to individual cDNA molecules so that TCRs could be counted quantitatively and reproducibly. Each blood RNA sample was used to sequence both TCR alpha and TCR beta chains. The authors' analysis ran thus. The median number of TCRs per sample was 95,638, ranging from roughly 20,000 to 700,000. V, J and CDR3 annotation of the TCR reads was performed with the Decombinator software suite. For PS versus PT1 abundance plots, all samples were subsampled to the same number of TCRs (28,000). Expanded TCRs were defined as absent before sensitization and observed at least eight times at the 2-week time point. TCRdb reran the public reads through fastp at Q25 and MiXCR, keeping productive beta chains. Rows are unified per CDR3 protein, each entry keeping the most common DNA and genes. TCRdb's processing, not the study's, gives the V and J calls here. The sample table contains approximately 110,000 distinct CDR3 sequences; only one count was recorded for less than 40% of them. The ten largest clones add up to less than 3% of the sample.

Inclusive of the bounding cysteine and phenylalanine, the CDR3 is 14 residues long. Kept here is only the CDR3 DNA, which spans 42 bases and is read in frame from base 1. Trimming accounts for 4 bases at V and 5 bases at J, while the number of junction bases matched to no gene is 9. The CDR1 and CDR2 encoded by the germline V gene are SQVTM and ANQGSEA. The chain joins TRBV29-1 to TRBJ1-1; 8 bases in the middle match TRBD1. This receptor was taken from a man in his forties or fifties with alopecia areata. Some clones in this sample may be carry-over from other donors' samples. The sequencing used whole blood, collected in connection with sensitization to the hapten diphenylcyclopropenone (DPC). The DNA is TGCAGCGTTGTTCGGACAGGGCCGGGGACTGAAGCTTTCTTT. Its protein product is CSVVRTGPGTEAFF.